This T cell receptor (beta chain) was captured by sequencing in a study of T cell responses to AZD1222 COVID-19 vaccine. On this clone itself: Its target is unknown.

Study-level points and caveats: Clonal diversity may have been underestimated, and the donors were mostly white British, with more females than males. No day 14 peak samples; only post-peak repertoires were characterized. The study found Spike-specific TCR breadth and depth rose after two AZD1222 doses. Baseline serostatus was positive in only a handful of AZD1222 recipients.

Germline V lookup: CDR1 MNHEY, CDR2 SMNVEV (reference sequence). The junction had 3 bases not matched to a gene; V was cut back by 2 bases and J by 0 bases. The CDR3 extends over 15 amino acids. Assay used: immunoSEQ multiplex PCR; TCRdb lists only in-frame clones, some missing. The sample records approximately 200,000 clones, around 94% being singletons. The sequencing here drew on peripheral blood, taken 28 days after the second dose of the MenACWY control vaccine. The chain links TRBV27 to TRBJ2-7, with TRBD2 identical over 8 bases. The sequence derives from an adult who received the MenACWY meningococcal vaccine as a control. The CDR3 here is CASSLGGTSSYEQYF. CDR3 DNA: TGTGCCAGCAGTTTAGGGGGGACTAGCTCCTACGAGCAGTACTTC.